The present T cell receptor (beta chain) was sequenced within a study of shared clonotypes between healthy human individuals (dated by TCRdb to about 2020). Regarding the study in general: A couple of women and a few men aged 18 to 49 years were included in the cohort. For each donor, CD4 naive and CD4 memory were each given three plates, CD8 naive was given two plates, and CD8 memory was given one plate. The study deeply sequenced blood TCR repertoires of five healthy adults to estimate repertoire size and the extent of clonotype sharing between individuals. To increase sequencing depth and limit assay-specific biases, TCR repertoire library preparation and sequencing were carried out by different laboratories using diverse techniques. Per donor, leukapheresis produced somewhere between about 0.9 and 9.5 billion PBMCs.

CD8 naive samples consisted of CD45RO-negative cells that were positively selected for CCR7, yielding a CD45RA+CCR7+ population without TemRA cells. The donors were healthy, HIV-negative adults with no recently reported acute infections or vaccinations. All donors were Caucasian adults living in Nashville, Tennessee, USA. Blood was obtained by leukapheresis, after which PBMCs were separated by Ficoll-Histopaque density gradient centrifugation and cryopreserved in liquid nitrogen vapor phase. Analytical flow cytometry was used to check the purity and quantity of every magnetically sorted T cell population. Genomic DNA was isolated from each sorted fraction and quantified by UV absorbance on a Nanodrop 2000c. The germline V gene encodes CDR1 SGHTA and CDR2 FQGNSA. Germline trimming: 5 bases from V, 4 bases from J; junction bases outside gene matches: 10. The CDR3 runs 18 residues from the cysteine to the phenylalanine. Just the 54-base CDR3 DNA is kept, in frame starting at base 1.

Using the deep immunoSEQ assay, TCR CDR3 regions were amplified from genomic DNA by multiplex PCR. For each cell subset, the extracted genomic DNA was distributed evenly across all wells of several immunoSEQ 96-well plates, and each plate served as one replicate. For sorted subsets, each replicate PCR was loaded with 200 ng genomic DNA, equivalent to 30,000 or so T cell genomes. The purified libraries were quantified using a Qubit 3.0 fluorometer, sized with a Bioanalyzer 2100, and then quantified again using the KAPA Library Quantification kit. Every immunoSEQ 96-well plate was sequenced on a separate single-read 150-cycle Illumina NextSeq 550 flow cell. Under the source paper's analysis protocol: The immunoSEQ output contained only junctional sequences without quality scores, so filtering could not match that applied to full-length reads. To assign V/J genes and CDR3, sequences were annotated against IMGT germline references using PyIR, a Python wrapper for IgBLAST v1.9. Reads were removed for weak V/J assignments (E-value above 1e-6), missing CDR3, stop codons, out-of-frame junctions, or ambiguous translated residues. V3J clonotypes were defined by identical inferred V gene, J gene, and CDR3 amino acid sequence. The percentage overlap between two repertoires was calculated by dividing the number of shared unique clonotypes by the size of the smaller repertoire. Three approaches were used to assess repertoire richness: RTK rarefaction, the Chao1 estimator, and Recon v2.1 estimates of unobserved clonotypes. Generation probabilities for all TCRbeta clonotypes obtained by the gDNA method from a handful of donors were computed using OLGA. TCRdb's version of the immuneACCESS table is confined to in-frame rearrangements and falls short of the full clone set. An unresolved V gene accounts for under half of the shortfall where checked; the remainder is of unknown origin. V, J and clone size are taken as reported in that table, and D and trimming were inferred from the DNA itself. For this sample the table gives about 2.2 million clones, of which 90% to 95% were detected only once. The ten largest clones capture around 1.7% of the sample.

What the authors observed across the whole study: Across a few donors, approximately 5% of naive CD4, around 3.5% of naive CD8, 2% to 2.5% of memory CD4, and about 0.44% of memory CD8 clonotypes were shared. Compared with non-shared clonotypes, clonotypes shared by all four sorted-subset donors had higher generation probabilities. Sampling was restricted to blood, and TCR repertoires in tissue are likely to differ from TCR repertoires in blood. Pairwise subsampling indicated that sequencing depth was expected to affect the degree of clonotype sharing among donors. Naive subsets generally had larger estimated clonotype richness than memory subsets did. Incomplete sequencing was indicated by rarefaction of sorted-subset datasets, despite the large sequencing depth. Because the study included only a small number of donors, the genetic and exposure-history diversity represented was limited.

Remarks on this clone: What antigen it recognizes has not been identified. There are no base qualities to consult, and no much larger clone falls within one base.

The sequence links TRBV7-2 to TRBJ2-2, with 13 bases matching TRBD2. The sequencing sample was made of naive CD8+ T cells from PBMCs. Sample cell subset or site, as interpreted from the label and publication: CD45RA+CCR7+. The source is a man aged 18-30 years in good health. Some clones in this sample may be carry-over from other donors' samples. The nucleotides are TGTGCCAGCAGCCAGTTAGGACTAGCGGGAGCGATCACCGGGGAGCTGTTTTTT. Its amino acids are CASSQLGLAGAITGELFF.